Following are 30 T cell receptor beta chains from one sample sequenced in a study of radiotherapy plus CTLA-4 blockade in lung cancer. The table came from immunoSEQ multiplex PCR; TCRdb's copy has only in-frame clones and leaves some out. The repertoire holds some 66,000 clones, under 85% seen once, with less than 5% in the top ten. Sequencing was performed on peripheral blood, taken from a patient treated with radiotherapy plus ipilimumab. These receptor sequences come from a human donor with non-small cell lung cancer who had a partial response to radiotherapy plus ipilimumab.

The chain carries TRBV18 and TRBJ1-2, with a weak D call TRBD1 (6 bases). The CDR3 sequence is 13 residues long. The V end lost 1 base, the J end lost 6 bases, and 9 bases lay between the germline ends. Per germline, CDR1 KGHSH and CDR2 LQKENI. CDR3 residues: CASSPRGQDGYTF. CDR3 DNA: TGTGCCAGCTCACCACGGGGGCAGGATGGCTACACCTTC.

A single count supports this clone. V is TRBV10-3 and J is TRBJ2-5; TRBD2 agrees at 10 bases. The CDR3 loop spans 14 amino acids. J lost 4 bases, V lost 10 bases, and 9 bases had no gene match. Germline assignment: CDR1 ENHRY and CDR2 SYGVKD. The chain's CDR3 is CASLAGVQGETQYF. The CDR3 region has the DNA TGTGCCAGTCTAGCGGGAGTGCAGGGAGAGACCCAGTACTTC.

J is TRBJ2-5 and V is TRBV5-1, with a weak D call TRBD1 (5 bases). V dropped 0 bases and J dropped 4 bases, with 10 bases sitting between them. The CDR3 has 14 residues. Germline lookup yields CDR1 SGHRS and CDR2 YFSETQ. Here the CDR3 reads CASSLVGQGETQYF. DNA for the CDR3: TGCGCCAGCAGCTTGGTTGGCCAGGGAGAGACCCAGTACTTC. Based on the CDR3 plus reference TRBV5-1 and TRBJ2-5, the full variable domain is KAGVTQTPRYLIKTRGQQVTLSCSPISGHRSVSWYQQTPGQGLQFLFEYFSETQRNKGNFPGRFSGRQFSNSRSEMNVSTLELGDSALYLCASSLVGQGETQYFGPGTRLLVL.

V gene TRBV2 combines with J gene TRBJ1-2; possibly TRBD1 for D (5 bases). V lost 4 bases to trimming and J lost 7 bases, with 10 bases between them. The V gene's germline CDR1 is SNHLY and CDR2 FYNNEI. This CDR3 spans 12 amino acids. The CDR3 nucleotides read TGTGCCAGCAGTGTTTGGGGGGTTGGCTACACCTTC. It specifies CASSVWGVGYTF.

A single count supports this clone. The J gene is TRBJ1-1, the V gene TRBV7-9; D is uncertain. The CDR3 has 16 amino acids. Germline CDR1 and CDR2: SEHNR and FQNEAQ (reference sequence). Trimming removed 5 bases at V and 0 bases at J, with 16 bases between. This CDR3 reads CASSPRGSSMNTEAFF. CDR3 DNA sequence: TGTGCCAGCAGCCCTCGCGGGTCCTCGATGAACACTGAAGCTTTCTTT.

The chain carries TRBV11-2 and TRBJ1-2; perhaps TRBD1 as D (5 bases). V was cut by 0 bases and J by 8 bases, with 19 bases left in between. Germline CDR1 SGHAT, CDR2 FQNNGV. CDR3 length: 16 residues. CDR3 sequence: CASSLDRWGGTLGYTF. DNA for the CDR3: TGTGCCAGCAGCTTAGATCGGTGGGGGGGGACGTTAGGCTACACCTTC.

The CDR3 DNA is TGTGCCACTCGTGGGTCTCAGGGCGCCCGGGGGGACACCATATATTTT. Its protein product is CATRGSQGARGDTIYF. The chain employs TRBV28 and TRBJ1-3, with D possibly matching TRBD1 (5 bases). Germline V lookup: CDR1 MDHEN, CDR2 SYDVKM. The CDR3 sequence is 16 residues long. With 10 bases removed from V and 8 bases from J, the gap between germline ends came to 27 bases.

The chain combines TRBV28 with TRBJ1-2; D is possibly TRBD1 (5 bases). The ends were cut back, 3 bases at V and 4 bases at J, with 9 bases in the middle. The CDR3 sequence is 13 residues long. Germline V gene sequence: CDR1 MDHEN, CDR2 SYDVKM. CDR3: CASSLAGSYGYTF. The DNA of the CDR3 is TGTGCCAGCAGTTTGGCAGGGTCCTATGGCTACACCTTC.

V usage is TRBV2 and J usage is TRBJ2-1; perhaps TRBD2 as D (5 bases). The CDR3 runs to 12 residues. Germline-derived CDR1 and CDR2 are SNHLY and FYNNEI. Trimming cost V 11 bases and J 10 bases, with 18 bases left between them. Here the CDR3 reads CAGGPSPREQFF. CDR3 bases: TGTGCCGGCGGACCTAGCCCAAGGGAGCAGTTCTTC.

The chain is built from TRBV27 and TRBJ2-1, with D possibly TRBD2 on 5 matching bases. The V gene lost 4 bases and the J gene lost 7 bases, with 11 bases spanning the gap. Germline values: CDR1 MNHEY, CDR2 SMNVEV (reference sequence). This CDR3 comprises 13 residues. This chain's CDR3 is CASSYERLNEQFF. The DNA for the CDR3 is TGTGCCAGCAGTTACGAGCGGCTAAATGAGCAGTTCTTC.

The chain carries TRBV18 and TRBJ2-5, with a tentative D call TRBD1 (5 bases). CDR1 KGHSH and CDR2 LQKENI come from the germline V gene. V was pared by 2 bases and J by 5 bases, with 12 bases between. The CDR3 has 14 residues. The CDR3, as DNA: TGTGCCAGCTCACCAGGGGCCCCTCGGGAGACCCAGTACTTC. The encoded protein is CASSPGAPRETQYF.

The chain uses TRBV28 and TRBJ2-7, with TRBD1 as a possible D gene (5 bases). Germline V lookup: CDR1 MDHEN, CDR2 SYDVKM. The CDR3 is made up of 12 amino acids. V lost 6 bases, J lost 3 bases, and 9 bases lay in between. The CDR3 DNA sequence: TGTGCCAGCAGCCGAGACAGCTACGAGCAGTACTTC. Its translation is CASSRDSYEQYF.

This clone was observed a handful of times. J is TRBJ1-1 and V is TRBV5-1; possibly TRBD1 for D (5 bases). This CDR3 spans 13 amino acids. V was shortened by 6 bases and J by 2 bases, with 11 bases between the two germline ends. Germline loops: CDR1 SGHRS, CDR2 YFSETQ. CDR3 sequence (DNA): TGCGCCAGCAAGCGGGACGTAAACACTGAAGCTTTCTTT. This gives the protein CASKRDVNTEAFF.

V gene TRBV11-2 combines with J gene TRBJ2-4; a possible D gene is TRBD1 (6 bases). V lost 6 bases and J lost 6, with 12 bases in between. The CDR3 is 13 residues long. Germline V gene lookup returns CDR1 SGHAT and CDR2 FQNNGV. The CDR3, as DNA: TGTGCCAGCAGTTGGACAGTCGGAAACATTCAGTACTTC. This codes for CASSWTVGNIQYF. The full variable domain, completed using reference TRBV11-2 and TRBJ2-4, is EAGVAQSPRYKIIEKRQSVAFWCNPISGHATLYWYQQILGQGPKLLIQFQNNGVVDDSQLPKDRFSAERLKGVDSTLKIQPAKLEDSAVYLCASSWTVGNIQYFGAGTRLSVL.

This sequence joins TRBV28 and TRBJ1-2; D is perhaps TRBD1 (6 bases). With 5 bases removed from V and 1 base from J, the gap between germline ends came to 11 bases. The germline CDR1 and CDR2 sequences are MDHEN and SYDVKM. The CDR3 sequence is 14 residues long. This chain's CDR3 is CASSGGHINYGYTF. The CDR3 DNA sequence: TGTGCCAGCAGTGGGGGACACATTAACTATGGCTACACCTTC.

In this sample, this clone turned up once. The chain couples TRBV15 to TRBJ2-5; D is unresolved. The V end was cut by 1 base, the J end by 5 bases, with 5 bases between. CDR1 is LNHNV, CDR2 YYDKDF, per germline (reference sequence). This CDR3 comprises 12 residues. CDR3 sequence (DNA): TGTGCCACCAGCAGAGGCGTGGAGACCCAGTACTTC. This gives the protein CATSRGVETQYF.

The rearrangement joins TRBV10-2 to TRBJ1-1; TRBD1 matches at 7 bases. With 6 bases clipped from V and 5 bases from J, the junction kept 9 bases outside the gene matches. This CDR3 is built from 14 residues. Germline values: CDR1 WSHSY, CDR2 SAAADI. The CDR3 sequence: CASSTGAGGTEAFF. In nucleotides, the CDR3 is TGCGCCAGCAGCACAGGGGCAGGGGGAACTGAAGCTTTCTTT.

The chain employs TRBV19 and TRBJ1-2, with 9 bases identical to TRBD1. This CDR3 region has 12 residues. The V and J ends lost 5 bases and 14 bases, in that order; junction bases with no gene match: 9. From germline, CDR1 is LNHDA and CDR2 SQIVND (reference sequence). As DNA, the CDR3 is TGTGCCAGTAGTGGGGACAGGGTGTTCTGGACCTTC. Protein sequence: CASSGDRVFWTF.

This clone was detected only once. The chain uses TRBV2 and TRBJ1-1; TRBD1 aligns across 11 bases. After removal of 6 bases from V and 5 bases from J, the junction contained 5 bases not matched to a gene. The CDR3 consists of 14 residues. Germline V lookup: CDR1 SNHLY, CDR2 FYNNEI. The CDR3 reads CASRPDRGPTEAFF. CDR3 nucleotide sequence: TGTGCCAGCAGGCCGGACAGGGGGCCGACTGAAGCTTTCTTT.

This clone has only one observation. Here the CDR3 DNA reads TGTGCCAGCAGTTACTCCCCGGGGGACCAGAGGGAGACCCAGTACTTC. Translating it yields CASSYSPGDQRETQYF. The chain uses TRBV6-5 and TRBJ2-5, with D possibly being TRBD2 (6 bases). Germline CDR1 reads MNHEY; CDR2 reads SVGAGI. The CDR3 loop spans 16 amino acids. V shed 0 bases and J shed 5 bases, with 16 bases lying between them.

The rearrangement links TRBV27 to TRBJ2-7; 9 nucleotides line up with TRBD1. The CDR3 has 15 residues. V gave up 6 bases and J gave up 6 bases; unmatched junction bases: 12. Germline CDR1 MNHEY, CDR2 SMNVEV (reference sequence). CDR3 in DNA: TGTGCCAGCAGACTGACGGGACAGGGTAGGGGCGAGCAGTACTTC. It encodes CASRLTGQGRGEQYF.

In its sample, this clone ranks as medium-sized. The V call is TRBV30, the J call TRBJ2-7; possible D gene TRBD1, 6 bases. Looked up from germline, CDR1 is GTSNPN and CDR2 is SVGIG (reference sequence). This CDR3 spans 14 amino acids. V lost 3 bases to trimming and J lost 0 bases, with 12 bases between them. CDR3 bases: TGTGCCTGGAGGGACAGCTACTTCTCCTACGAGCAGTACTTC. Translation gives CAWRDSYFSYEQYF.

The CDR3 sequence: CASSLAAGVGEQFF. The CDR3 DNA reads TGTGCCAGCAGCTTAGCGGCAGGGGTTGGCGAGCAGTTCTTC. The rearrangement uses TRBV11-3 and TRBJ2-1; D perhaps matches TRBD1 (6 bases). The V end lost 1 base, the J end lost 10 bases, and 14 bases lay between the germline ends. This CDR3 spans 14 amino acids. Germline V gives CDR1 SGHNT, CDR2 YENEEA.

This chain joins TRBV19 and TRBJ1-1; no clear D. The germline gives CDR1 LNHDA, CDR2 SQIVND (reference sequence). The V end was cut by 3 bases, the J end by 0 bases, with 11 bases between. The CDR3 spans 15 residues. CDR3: CASSMGEAMNTEAFF. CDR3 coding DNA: TGTGCCAGTAGTATGGGTGAGGCCATGAACACTGAAGCTTTCTTT.

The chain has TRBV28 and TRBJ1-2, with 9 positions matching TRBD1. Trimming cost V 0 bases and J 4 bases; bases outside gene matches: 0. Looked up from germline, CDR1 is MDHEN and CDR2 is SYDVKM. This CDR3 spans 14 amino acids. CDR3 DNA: TGTGCCAGCAGTTTATGGACAGGGGGCTATGGCTACACCTTC. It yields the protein CASSLWTGGYGYTF.

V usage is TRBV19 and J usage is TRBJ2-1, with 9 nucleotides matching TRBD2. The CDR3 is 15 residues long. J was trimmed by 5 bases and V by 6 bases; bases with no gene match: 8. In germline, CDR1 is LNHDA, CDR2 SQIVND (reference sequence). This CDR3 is CASRDGLALHNEQFF. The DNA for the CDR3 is TGTGCCAGTAGAGATGGACTAGCGCTACACAATGAGCAGTTCTTC.

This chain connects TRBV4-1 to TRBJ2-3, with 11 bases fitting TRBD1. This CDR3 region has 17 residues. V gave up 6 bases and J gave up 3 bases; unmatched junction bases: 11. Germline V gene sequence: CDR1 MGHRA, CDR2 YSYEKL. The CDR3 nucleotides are TGCGCCAGCAGGCCCAAGGGGACAGGGGGACGGACAGATACGCAGTATTTT. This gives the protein CASRPKGTGGRTDTQYF.

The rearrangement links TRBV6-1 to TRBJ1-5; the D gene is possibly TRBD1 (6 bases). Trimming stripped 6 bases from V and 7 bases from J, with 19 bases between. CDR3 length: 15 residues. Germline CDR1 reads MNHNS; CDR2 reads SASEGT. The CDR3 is CASSSGTSAGQPQHF. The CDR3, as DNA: TGTGCCAGCAGCTCCGGGACAAGCGCGGGCCAGCCCCAGCATTTT.

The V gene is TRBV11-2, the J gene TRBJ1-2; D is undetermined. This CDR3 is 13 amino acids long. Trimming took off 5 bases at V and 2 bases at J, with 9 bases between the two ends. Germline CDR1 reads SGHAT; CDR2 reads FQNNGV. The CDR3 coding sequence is TGTGCCAGCAGCCCCGCGCGCAACTATGGCTACACCTTC. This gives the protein CASSPARNYGYTF.

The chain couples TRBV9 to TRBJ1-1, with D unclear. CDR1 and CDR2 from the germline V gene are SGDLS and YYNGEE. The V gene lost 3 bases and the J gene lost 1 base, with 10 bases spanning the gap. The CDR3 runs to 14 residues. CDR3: CASSGPHKNTEAFF. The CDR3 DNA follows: TGTGCCAGCAGCGGCCCACATAAGAACACTGAAGCTTTCTTT.